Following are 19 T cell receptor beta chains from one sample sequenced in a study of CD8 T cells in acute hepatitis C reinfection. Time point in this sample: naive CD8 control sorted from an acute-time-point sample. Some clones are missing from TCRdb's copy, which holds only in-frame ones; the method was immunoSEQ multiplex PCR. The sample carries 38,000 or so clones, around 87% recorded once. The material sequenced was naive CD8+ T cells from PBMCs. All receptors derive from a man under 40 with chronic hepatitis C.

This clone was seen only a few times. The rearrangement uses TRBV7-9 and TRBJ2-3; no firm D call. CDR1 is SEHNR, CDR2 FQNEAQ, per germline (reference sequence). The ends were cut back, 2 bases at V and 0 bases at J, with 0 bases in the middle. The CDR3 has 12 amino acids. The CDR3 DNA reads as TGTGCCAGCAGCTTAAGCACAGATACGCAGTATTTT. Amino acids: CASSLSTDTQYF.

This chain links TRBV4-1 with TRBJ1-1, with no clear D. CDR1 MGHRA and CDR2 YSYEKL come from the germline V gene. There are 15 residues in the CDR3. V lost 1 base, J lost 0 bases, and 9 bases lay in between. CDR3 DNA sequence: TGCGCCAGCAGCCAAGGGGAGTTGGTGAACACTGAAGCTTTCTTT. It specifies CASSQGELVNTEAFF.

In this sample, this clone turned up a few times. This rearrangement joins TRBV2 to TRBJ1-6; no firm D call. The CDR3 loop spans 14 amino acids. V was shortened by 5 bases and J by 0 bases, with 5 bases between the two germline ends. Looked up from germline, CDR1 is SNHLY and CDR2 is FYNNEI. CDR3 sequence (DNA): TGTGCCAGCAGTTTCCTCTCCTATAATTCACCCCTCCACTTT. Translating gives CASSFLSYNSPLHF. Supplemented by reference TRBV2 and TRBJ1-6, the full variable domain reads EPEVTQTPSHQVTQMGQEVILRCVPISNHLYFYWYRQILGQKVEFLVSFYNNEISEKSEIFDDQFSVERPDGSNFTLKIRSTKLEDSAMYFCASSFLSYNSPLHFGNGTRLTVT.

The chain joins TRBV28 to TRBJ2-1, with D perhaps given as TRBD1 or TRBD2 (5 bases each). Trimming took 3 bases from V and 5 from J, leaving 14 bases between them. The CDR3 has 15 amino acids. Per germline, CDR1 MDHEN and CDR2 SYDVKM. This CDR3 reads CASSFFPGTNNEQFF. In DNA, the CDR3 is TGTGCCAGCAGTTTCTTCCCCGGGACCAACAATGAGCAGTTCTTC.

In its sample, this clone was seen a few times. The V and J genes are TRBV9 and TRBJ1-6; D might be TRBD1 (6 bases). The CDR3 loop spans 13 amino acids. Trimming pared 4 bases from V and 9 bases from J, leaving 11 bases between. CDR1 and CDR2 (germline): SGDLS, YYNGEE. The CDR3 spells CASSTRGVSPLHF. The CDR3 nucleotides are TGTGCCAGCAGCACAAGGGGGGTTTCACCCCTCCACTTT. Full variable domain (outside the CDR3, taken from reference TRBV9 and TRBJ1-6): DSGVTQTPKHLITATGQRVTLRCSPRSGDLSVYWYQQSLDQGLQFLIQYYNGEERAKGNILERFSAQQFPDLHSELNLSSLELGDSALYFCASSTRGVSPLHFGNGTRLTVT.

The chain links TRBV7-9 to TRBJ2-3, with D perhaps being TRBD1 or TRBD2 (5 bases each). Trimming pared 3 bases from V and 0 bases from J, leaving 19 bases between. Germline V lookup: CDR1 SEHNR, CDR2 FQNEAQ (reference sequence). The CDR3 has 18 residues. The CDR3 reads CASSFSPWGRTSTDTQYF. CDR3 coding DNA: TGTGCCAGCAGCTTCTCTCCCTGGGGACGAACTAGCACAGATACGCAGTATTTT.

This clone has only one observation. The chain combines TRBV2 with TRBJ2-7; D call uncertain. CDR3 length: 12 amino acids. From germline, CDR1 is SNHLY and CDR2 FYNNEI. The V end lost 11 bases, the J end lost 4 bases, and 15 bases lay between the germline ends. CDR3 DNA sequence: TGTGCCGGTCTGGGTGCCAGATACGAGCAGTACTTC. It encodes CAGLGARYEQYF.

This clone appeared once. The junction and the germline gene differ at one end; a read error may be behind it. The CDR3 loop reads CASSPGQGKNEQFF. DNA of the CDR3: TGTGCTAGCAGCCCCGGACAGGGCAAGAATGAGCAGTTCTTC. The J gene is TRBJ2-1, the V gene TRBV7-7; the match to TRBD1 covers 8 bases. The germline V gene has CDR1 SSHAT and CDR2 FNYEAQ (reference sequence). CDR3 length equals 14 residues. The entire variable domain, with the rest obtained from reference TRBV7-7 and TRBJ2-1, is as follows: GAGVSQSPRYKVTKRGQDVTLRCDPISSHATLYWYQQALGQGPEFLTYFNYEAQPDKSGLPSDRFSAERPEGSISTLTIQRTEQRDSAMYRCASSPGQGKNEQFFGPGTRLTVL.

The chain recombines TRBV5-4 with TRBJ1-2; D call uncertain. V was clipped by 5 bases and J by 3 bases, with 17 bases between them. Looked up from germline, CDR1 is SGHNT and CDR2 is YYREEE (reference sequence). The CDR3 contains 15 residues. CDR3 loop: CASRGDRPSDYGYTF. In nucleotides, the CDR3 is TGTGCCAGCAGGGGCGACCGGCCTAGTGACTATGGCTACACCTTC.

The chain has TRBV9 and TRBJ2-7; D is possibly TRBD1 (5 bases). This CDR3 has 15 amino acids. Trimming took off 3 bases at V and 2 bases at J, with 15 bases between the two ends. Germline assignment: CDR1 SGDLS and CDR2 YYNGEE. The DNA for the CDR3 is TGTGCCAGCAGCGCCACTTGGGGCCTAGCCTACGAGCAGTACTTC. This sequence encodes CASSATWGLAYEQYF. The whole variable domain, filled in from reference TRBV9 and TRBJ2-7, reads DSGVTQTPKHLITATGQRVTLRCSPRSGDLSVYWYQQSLDQGLQFLIQYYNGEERAKGNILERFSAQQFPDLHSELNLSSLELGDSALYFCASSATWGLAYEQYFGPGTRLTVT.

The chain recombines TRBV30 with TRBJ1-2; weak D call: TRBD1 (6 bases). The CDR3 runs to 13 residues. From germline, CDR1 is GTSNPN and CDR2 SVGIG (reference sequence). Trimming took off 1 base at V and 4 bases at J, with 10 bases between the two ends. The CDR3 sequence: CAWSGSRGYGYTF. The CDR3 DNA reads TGTGCCTGGAGTGGAAGCAGGGGCTATGGCTACACCTTC. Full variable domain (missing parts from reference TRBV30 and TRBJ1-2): SQTIHQWPATLVQPVGSPLSLECTVEGTSNPNLYWYRQAAGRGLQLLFYSVGIGQISSEVPQNLSASRPQDRQFILSSKKLLLSDSGFYLCAWSGSRGYGYTFGSGTRLTVV.

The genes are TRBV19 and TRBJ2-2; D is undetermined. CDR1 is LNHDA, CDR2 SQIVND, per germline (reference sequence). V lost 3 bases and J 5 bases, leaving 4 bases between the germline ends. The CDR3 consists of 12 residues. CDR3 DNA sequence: TGTGCCAGTAGTATCAGTACCGGGGAGCTGTTTTTT. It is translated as CASSISTGELFF.

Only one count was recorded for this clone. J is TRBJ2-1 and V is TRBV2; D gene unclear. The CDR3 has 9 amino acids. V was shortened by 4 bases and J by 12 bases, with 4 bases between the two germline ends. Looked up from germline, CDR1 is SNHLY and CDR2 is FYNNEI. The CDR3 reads CASSVGQFF. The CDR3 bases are TGTGCCAGCAGTGTAGGGCAGTTCTTC.

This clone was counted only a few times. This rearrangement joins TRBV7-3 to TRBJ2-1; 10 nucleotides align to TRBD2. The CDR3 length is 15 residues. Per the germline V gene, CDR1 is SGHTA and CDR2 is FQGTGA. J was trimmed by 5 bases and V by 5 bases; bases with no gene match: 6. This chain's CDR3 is CASSQLAGINNEQFF. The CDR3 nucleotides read TGTGCCAGCAGCCAACTAGCGGGAATTAACAATGAGCAGTTCTTC.

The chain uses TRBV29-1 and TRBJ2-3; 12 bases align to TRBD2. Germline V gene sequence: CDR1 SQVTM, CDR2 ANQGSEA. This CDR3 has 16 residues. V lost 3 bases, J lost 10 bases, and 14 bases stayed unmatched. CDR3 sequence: CSVERPGLAGPKAQYF. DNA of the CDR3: TGCAGCGTTGAGAGGCCGGGACTAGCGGGCCCCAAGGCGCAGTATTTT.

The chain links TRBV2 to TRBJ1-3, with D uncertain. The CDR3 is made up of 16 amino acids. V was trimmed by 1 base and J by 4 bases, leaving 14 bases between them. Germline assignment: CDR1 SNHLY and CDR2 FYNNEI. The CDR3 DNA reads TGTGCCAGCAGTGAAGGGCCCGCGTTGGGGGGAAACACCATATATTTT. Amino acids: CASSEGPALGGNTIYF. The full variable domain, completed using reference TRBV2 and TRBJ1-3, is EPEVTQTPSHQVTQMGQEVILRCVPISNHLYFYWYRQILGQKVEFLVSFYNNEISEKSEIFDDQFSVERPDGSNFTLKIRSTKLEDSAMYFCASSEGPALGGNTIYFGEGSWLTVV.

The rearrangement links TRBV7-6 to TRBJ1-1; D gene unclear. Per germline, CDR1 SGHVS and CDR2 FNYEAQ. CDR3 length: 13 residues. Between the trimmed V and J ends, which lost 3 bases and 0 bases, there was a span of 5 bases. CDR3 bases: TGTGCCAGCAGCTTTGGATTGAACACTGAAGCTTTCTTT. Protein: CASSFGLNTEAFF. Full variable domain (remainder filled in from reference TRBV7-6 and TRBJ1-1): GAGVSQSPRYKVTKRGQDVALRCDPISGHVSLYWYRQALGQGPEFLTYFNYEAQQDKSGLPNDRFSAERPEGSISTLTIQRTEQRDSAMYRCASSFGLNTEAFFGQGTRLTVV.

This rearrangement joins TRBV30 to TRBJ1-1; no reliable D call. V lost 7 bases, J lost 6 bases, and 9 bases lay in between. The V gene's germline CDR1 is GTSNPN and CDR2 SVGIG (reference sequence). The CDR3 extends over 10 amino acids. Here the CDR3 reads CASTRPEAFF. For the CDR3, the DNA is TGTGCCTCCACTAGACCTGAAGCTTTCTTT.

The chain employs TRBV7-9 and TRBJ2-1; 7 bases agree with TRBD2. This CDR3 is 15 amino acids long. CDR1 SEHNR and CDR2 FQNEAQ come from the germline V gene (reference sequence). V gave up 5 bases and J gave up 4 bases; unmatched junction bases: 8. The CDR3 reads CASSPAREGYNEQFF. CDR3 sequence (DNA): TGTGCCAGCAGCCCGGCGAGGGAGGGGTACAATGAGCAGTTCTTC. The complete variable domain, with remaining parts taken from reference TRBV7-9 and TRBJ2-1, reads DTGVSQNPRHKITKRGQNVTFRCDPISEHNRLYWYRQTLGQGPEFLTYFQNEAQLEKSRLLSDRFSAERPKGSFSTLEIQRTEQGDSAMYLCASSPAREGYNEQFFGPGTRLTVL.